This T cell receptor (beta chain) was observed in a study of cytomegalovirus exposure and HLA in healthy donors. Broader study findings: For TCR beta chains, V- and J-gene trimming was later linked to a missense DCLRE1C variant. Most observed TCR sequences were rare, whereas some public TCRs were detected in many donors.

Worth noting for this clone: Its antigen is undetermined.

Germline loops: CDR1 SGDLS, CDR2 YYNGEE. This CDR3 has 16 residues. V was shortened by 0 bases and J by 1 base, with 13 bases between the two germline ends. Amplification used 60 Vbeta primers and 13 Jbeta primers. Sequencing was performed with immunoSEQ multiplex PCR; in TCRdb, only in-frame clones are kept and a portion is missing. The sample has some 140,000 clones, roughly four fifths seen once; the top ten hold approximately 8.3%. Sequenced input: PBMCs. The TCR originated in a woman aged 50 to 60 in good health and CMV-seropositive. The rearrangement uses TRBV9 and TRBJ1-1; no clear D gene. In DNA form, the CDR3 reads TGTGCCAGCAGCGTAGCCTCCTCAGCGTCGAACACTGAAGCTTTCTTT. Amino acids: CASSVASSASNTEAFF.